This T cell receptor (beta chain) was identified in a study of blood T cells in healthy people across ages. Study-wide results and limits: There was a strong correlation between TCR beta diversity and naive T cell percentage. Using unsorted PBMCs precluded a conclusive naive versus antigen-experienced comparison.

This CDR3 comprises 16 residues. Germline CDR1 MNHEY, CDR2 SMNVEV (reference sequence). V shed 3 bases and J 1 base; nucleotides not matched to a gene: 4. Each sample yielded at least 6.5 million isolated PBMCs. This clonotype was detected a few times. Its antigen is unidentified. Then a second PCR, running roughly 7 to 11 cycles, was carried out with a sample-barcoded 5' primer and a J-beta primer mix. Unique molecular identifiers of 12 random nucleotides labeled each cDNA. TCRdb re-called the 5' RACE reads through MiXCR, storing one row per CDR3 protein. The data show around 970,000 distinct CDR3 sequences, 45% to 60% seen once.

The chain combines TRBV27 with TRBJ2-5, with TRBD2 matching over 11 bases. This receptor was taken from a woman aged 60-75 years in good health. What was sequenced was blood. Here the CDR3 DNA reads TGTGCCAGCAGTTTTCTAGCGGGGGGATCCCAAGAGACCCAGTACTTC. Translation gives CASSFLAGGSQETQYF.